The 12 T cell receptor beta chains reported below all come from one sample, sequenced in a study of blood T cells in healthy people across ages. Through a sample-barcoded 5' primer and a J-beta primer mix, a second PCR was run for roughly 7 to 11 cycles. Using its own MiXCR run on the 5' RACE reads, TCRdb lists one record per CDR3 protein. Seen here are approximately 1.5 million distinct CDR3 sequences, approximately 42% observed once, and the top ten hold under 5%. Sample: blood. All receptors come from a woman between 18 and 29 years old in good health.

This clonotype has only a few counts. This rearrangement joins TRBV4-1 to TRBJ2-5, with 11 positions matching TRBD2. The CDR3 runs 17 residues. Germline CDR1 is MGHRA and CDR2 is YSYEKL. V lost 4 bases to trimming and J lost 11 bases; unmatched junction nucleotides: 18. CDR3 residues: CASSRPGTSGSYNEQYF. The CDR3, as DNA: TGCGCCAGCAGCCGACCTGGGACTAGCGGATCCTACAATGAGCAGTACTTC.

The CDR3 DNA is TGCAGTGCTAGCAAGACAGGGGAGGCCGGGGAGCTGTTTTTT. Encoded protein: CSASKTGEAGELFF. The chain carries TRBV20-1 and TRBJ2-2; 8 nucleotides match TRBD1. CDR1 and CDR2 from the germline V gene are DFQATT and SNEGSKA (reference sequence). V shed 3 bases, J shed 6 bases, and the junction held 6 bases outside the gene matches. CDR3 length equals 14 residues.

This clonotype was observed a few times. The chain uses TRBV2 and TRBJ2-2; tentatively, D is TRBD2 (5 bases). The CDR3 runs to 14 residues. Germline V gene lookup returns CDR1 SNHLY and CDR2 FYNNEI. Between the trimmed V and J ends, which lost 8 bases and 5 bases, there was a span of 15 bases. CDR3 DNA sequence: TGTGCCAGCGACTATACGCAGGAGACCGGGGAGCTGTTTTTT. This encodes CASDYTQETGELFF.

In this sample, this clonotype turned up a few times. The chain employs TRBV11-1 and TRBJ2-1; D might be TRBD1 or TRBD2, each matching 5 bases. The V and J ends lost 2 bases and 8 bases respectively, with 16 bases between them. The CDR3 has 15 residues. Germline V gene data show CDR1 as SGHAT and CDR2 as FQDESV (reference sequence). CDR3 coding DNA: TGTGCCAGCAGCTTATTAGACAGCCGAGGGGATGAGCAGTTCTTC. As protein: CASSLLDSRGDEQFF.

The table lists this clonotype with a few counts. The chain has TRBV29-1 and TRBJ1-2; no clear D gene. The V end was cut by 4 bases, the J end by 2 bases, with 8 bases between. This CDR3 region has 12 residues. Per germline, CDR1 SQVTM and CDR2 ANQGSEA. CDR3 protein: CSVVAVNYGYTF. In DNA form, the CDR3 reads TGCAGCGTTGTAGCGGTCAACTATGGCTACACCTTC.

Worth noting for this clonotype: This could be a read error, since a much larger clone is one nucleotide away. The genes are TRBV7-9 and TRBJ2-5; TRBD2 matches 11 bases. J lost 11 bases, V lost 3 bases, and 14 bases had no gene match. The V gene's germline CDR1 is SEHNR and CDR2 FQNEAQ (reference sequence). The CDR3 totals 16 residues. The CDR3 DNA sequence: TGTGCCAGCAGCTTGTTTCTAGCGGGGGGCGTCGATGAGCAGTACTTC. Translation: CASSLFLAGGVDEQYF. Supplemented by reference TRBV7-9 and TRBJ2-5, the full variable domain reads DTGVSQNPRHKITKRGQNVTFRCDPISEHNRLYWYRQTLGQGPEFLTYFQNEAQLEKSRLLSDRFSAERPKGSFSTLEIQRTEQGDSAMYLCASSLFLAGGVDEQYFGPGTRLLVL.

This clonotype was picked up a small number of times. The chain is built from TRBV28 and TRBJ2-1; tentatively, D is TRBD1 (6 bases). Looked up from germline, CDR1 is MDHEN and CDR2 is SYDVKM. This CDR3 comprises 15 residues. V lost 4 bases and J lost 7, with 17 bases in between. The CDR3 sequence is CASSSPRTVINEQFF. DNA for the CDR3: TGTGCCAGCAGTTCCCCTCGGACAGTTATTAATGAGCAGTTCTTC.

This clonotype was recorded a few times. The chain employs TRBV7-2 and TRBJ2-3, with 10 bases aligning to TRBD2. Germline loops: CDR1 SGHTA, CDR2 FQGNSA. The CDR3 has 16 residues. Trimming took 0 bases from V and 4 from J; bases not matched to a gene: 4. CDR3 DNA: TGTGCCAGCAGCTTAGCGGACCTAGCGGGAGCAGATACGCAGTATTTT. Its translation is CASSLADLAGADTQYF.

As to this clonotype: At one of its ends the junction is not consistent with the germline gene, which may arise from a read error. The chain carries TRBV7-8 and TRBJ2-1; D gene uncertain. Germline V lookup: CDR1 SGHVS, CDR2 FQNEAQ. The CDR3 runs to 13 residues. DNA for the CDR3: TGTGCCAGCAGCCAACTTCTGTACAATGGGCAGTTCTTC. Translation gives CASSQLLYNGQFF.

This clonotype was detected only a few times. The rearrangement joins TRBV7-2 to TRBJ1-5; TRBD1 might be the D (5 bases). The CDR3 loop spans 15 amino acids. CDR1 is SGHTA and CDR2 is FQGNSA in the germline V gene. CDR3: CASGLGGQSNQPQHF. CDR3 coding DNA: TGTGCTAGCGGCTTAGGAGGACAAAGCAATCAGCCCCAGCATTTT.

The CDR3 protein is CASSLFAGGSTDTQYF. DNA for the CDR3: TGTGCCAGCAGTTTATTCGCGGGAGGGAGCACAGATACGCAGTATTTT. The gene calls are TRBV28 and TRBJ2-3; TRBD2 aligns across 9 bases. The CDR3 has 16 amino acids. V lost 1 base to trimming and J lost 0 bases; unmatched junction nucleotides: 2. Germline values: CDR1 MDHEN, CDR2 SYDVKM.

This rearrangement joins TRBV20-1 to TRBJ1-5; 10 bases map to TRBD1. The CDR3 has 16 amino acids. With 0 bases clipped from V and 6 bases from J, the junction kept 8 bases outside the gene matches. The germline gives CDR1 DFQATT, CDR2 SNEGSKA (reference sequence). The CDR3 here is CSARDGGQGTGQPQHF. CDR3 nucleotide sequence: TGCAGTGCTAGAGATGGGGGACAGGGGACCGGTCAGCCCCAGCATTTT.